This T cell receptor (beta chain) was sequenced for a study of graft-versus-host responses after intestinal transplantation. The wider study: Recipients were given multivisceral, liver-intestinal, or isolated intestinal transplants. Following induction with anti-thymocyte globulin, all recipients were given tacrolimus and steroids for about 3 years.

About this clone itself: The antigen remains undetermined.

Study-wide findings and caveats: An association linked early post-transplant HvG declines with peak circulating GvH clone levels. Recipient marrow showed GvH clones, some seen first in ileum or blood.

The CDR3 consists of 14 residues. The germline gives CDR1 KGHSH, CDR2 LQKENI. V was shortened by 1 base and J by 1 base, with 8 bases between the two germline ends. Using immunoSEQ multiplex PCR, the repertoire was profiled, and TCRdb retains in-frame clones only, with some absent. The sample has about 12,000 clones, 93% seen once. The sample here was PBMCs, taken around 3.5 months after intestinal transplant. The sequence was obtained from a human patient who received an intestinal transplant, so some T cells may come from the graft donor. The chain carries TRBV18 and TRBJ2-7; the D is unclear. The CDR3 region is CASSPLPVSYEQYF. Written as DNA, the CDR3 is TGTGCCAGCTCACCACTCCCGGTATCCTACGAGCAGTACTTC.